This T cell receptor beta chain was sequenced for a study of CD4 and CD8 cells across lung adenocarcinoma regions. A remark on this clonotype: The junction does not match germline at one end; this may be a read error.

In TCRdb, the PCR reads were re-called with MiXCR into one record per CDR3 protein. The sample includes over 9,500 distinct CDR3 sequences, around three fifths of them seen just once. This CDR3 has 14 residues. The germline V gene has CDR1 SGHTA and CDR2 FQGNSA. The patients had localized lung adenocarcinoma, a non-small cell subtype. Sequenced input: CD8+ T cells from the margin of a lung tumor. The chain joins TRBV7-2 to TRBJ2-3, with D unresolved. The receptor was derived from a female donor with lung adenocarcinoma. The CD4 and CD8 labels of this study may be unreliable. The CDR3 DNA reads TGTGCCAGCAGCGTTTCCGGCGAGCAAGATACGCAGTACTTT. Its protein is CASSVSGEQDTQYF.